The 25 T cell receptor beta chains given below trace back to one sample, sequenced in a study of tumor-infiltrating lymphocytes in primary liver carcinoma. Synthesis of TCR beta cDNA was carried out from approximately 470 ng total RNA with a constant-region primer. Libraries covering TCR beta were generated through three nested multiplex PCR rounds (using a slightly modified ARM-PCR). Running 9 to 11 cycles apiece, the first two PCR rounds relied on TRBV1-TRBV30 forward primers together with a C-beta reverse primer. TCRdb redid the calling of the multiplex PCR reads with MiXCR, one entry per CDR3 protein. The profile shows more than 95,000 distinct CDR3 sequences, 64% of them singletons. Without any cell sorting, roughly 18-34 mg of bulk tissue yielded co-extracted RNA and DNA. The source material was liver tumor tissue from sampling region 3. Documented subset: tumor region T3, left-lateral pole. The receptors originated from a woman aged 60-75 years with primary liver carcinoma and hepatitis B virus infection.

As concerns this clonotype: Since a much larger clone is just one base distant, this may be a read error. V gene TRBV29-1 combines with J gene TRBJ2-3; 8 bases map to TRBD1. Per germline, CDR1 SQVTM and CDR2 ANQGSEA. After removal of 6 bases from V and 6 bases from J, the junction contained 14 bases not matched to a gene. This CDR3 has 15 amino acids. The CDR3 spells CSVTWGQGAGDTQYF. The DNA for the CDR3 is TGCAGCGTGACCTGGGGGCAGGGGGCGGGGGATACGCAGTATTTT.

Comment on this clonotype: A junction end diverges from the germline sequence, so it may reflect a read error. This chain links TRBV4-2 with TRBJ1-2, with no clear D. Germline V lookup: CDR1 LGHNA, CDR2 YNFKEQ. The CDR3 has 14 residues. The CDR3 spells CVSSQETVEGGYTF. DNA for the CDR3: TGTGTCAGCAGCCAAGAAACCGTGGAGGGTGGCTACACCTTC.

By share, this clonotype counts as medium-sized (0.01 to 0.1%). This chain connects TRBV11-2 to TRBJ2-4; D perhaps matches TRBD1 (6 bases). V dropped 5 bases and J dropped 1 base, with 9 bases sitting between them. Germline loops: CDR1 SGHAT, CDR2 FQNNGV. The CDR3 loop spans 14 amino acids. The CDR3 coding sequence is TGTGCCAGCAGCCCTACAGGGGCCAAAAACATTCAGTACTTC. Protein sequence: CASSPTGAKNIQYF. The variable domain in full, with the rest retrieved from reference TRBV11-2 and TRBJ2-4, is EAGVAQSPRYKIIEKRQSVAFWCNPISGHATLYWYQQILGQGPKLLIQFQNNGVVDDSQLPKDRFSAERLKGVDSTLKIQPAKLEDSAVYLCASSPTGAKNIQYFGAGTRLSVL.

As for this clonotype: A much larger clone is a single base away; this may be a read error. The rearrangement uses TRBV18 and TRBJ2-4; tentatively, D is TRBD1 (6 bases). The CDR3 is 13 amino acids. CDR1 is KGHSH, CDR2 LQKENI, per germline. CDR3 region: CVSSPTGGNIQYF. CDR3 nucleotides: TGTGTCAGCTCACCTACTGGGGGCAACATTCAGTACTTC. Based on the CDR3 plus reference TRBV18 and TRBJ2-4, the full variable domain is NAGVMQNPRHLVRRRGQEARLRCSPMKGHSHVYWYRQLPEEGLKFMVYLQKENIIDESGMPKERFSAEFPKEGPSILRIQQVVRGDSAAYFCVSSPTGGNIQYFGAGTRLSVL.

To note about this clonotype: The junction differs from germline at one of its ends, possibly a read error. This chain connects TRBV11-2 to TRBJ2-2; weak D call: TRBD2 (6 bases). CDR1 and CDR2 from the germline V gene are SGHAT and FQNNGV. This CDR3 is built from 18 residues. The CDR3 coding sequence is TGTGCCAGCAGCTTAGTTTGGGGGGACTCCGAGGATACCGTGGAGCTGTTTTTT. It yields the protein CASSLVWGDSEDTVELFF.

This clonotype was recorded at least ten times. This chain joins TRBV4-2 and TRBJ2-7, with 9 bases that match TRBD1. This CDR3 region has 14 residues. V was clipped by 3 bases and J by 3 bases; unmatched bases: 3. Looked up from germline, CDR1 is LGHNA and CDR2 is YNFKEQ. CDR3 coding DNA: TGTGCCAGCAGCCAGGGGACAGGGCGCTACGAGCAGTACTTC. This encodes CASSQGTGRYEQYF.

As to this clonotype: One end of the junction fails to match germline, which may point to a read error. CDR3 coding DNA: TGTCCCAGCAGCTCTGAAGGGGGTGTCTGGGGGGCAACAACCCAGTACTTC. This gives the protein CPSSSEGGVWGATTQYF. V usage is TRBV11-2 and J usage is TRBJ2-5; D possibly uses TRBD1 or TRBD2 (6 bases each). Germline values: CDR1 SGHAT, CDR2 FQNNGV. The CDR3 contains 17 residues.

Only a few counts were recorded for this clonotype. V gene TRBV28 combines with J gene TRBJ2-7; a weak D match, TRBD2 (6 bases). The CDR3 runs to 16 residues. Germline V lookup: CDR1 MDHEN, CDR2 SYDVKM. V lost 7 bases, J lost 5 bases, and 24 bases lay in between. The CDR3 reads CASTRRSTGVQHEQYF. CDR3 nucleotides: TGTGCCAGCACCCGCCGGTCAACGGGAGTTCAACACGAGCAGTACTTC.

With regard to this clonotype: A read error may be the cause here, since a much bigger clone is one base away. The V call is TRBV7-8, the J call TRBJ2-5; 14 bases are a match to TRBD2. The CDR3 extends over 17 amino acids. Germline V lookup: CDR1 SGHVS, CDR2 FQNEAQ. The CDR3 is CASSETSGRASEETRYF. The CDR3 nucleotides are TGTGCCAGCAGCGAGACTAGCGGGAGGGCCTCGGAAGAGACCCGGTACTTC.

On this clonotype itself: Its ends do not fully match the called genes, so a read error is possible. The J gene is TRBJ2-1, the V gene TRBV11-2; 10 nucleotides match TRBD2. The V gene's germline CDR1 is SGHAT and CDR2 FQNNGV. The CDR3 has 13 amino acids. CDR3: CAISWTSGGLQFF. In DNA, the CDR3 is TGTGCCATCAGCTGGACTAGCGGTGGTTTGCAGTTCTTC. Full variable domain (outside the CDR3, taken from reference TRBV11-2 and TRBJ2-1): EAGVAQSPRYKIIEKRQSVAFWCNPISGHATLYWYQQILGQGPKLLIQFQNNGVVDDSQLPKDRFSAERLKGVDSTLKIQPAKLEDSAVYLCAISWTSGGLQFFGPGTRLTVL.

At least ten counts were recorded for this clonotype. The chain links TRBV29-1 to TRBJ1-2; no definite D call. CDR3 size: 15 residues. CDR1 and CDR2 from the germline V gene are SQVTM and ANQGSEA. V shed 6 bases and J shed 1 base, with 18 bases lying between them. DNA of the CDR3: TGCAGCGTGACGCTGTCTGGGAACTTTAACTATGGCTACACCTTC. The encoded protein is CSVTLSGNFNYGYTF.

CDR3 sequence (DNA): TGCGCCAGCAGCTTGCTGGGGACTAGCGATGAGCAGTTCTTC. Amino acids: CASSLLGTSDEQFF. The J gene is TRBJ2-1, the V gene TRBV5-1, with TRBD2 identical over 10 bases. This CDR3 has 14 amino acids. Germline trimming cut 1 base from V and 8 bases from J; bases unmatched to any gene: 3. The germline CDR1 and CDR2 sequences are SGHRS and YFSETQ.

As to this clonotype: Given a much more abundant clone one base away, this may be a read error. The J gene is TRBJ2-5, the V gene TRBV12-3 or TRBV12-4; the D gene is possibly TRBD2 (6 bases). V was clipped by 7 bases and J by 1 base, with 10 bases between them. The CDR3 consists of 13 residues. The CDR3 is CASTRTTQETQYF. The CDR3 nucleotides are TGTGCCAGCACTCGGACTACCCAAGAGACCCAGTACTTC.

A note on this clonotype: Its ends do not fully match the called genes, so a read error is possible. The chain is built from TRBV6-1 and TRBJ1-3, with D unresolved. The V gene's germline CDR1 is MNHNS and CDR2 SASEGT. The CDR3 totals 14 residues. This chain's CDR3 is CASSENGSGNTLYF. CDR3 sequence (DNA): TGTGCCAGCAGTGAAAACGGCTCCGGAAACACCTTATATTTT.

The table lists this clonotype with many counts. The chain employs TRBV28 and TRBJ2-1; TRBD1 matches at 9 bases. The CDR3 spans 15 residues. Unmatched junction bases numbered 4, after V lost 0 bases and J lost 7 bases. Germline V gene data show CDR1 as MDHEN and CDR2 as SYDVKM. The CDR3 loop is CASSLWGTGKNEQFF. In DNA form, the CDR3 reads TGTGCCAGCAGTTTATGGGGGACAGGGAAGAATGAGCAGTTCTTC.

In the case of this clonotype: Being one base from a much bigger clone, this may be a read error. V usage is TRBV6-6 and J usage is TRBJ2-5; 11 bases are a match to TRBD1. This CDR3 spans 14 amino acids. Germline loops: CDR1 MNHNY, CDR2 SVGAGI (reference sequence). CDR3: CTSSGTGGQETQYF. The CDR3 DNA is TGTACCAGTTCCGGGACAGGGGGGCAAGAGACCCAGTACTTC.

With respect to this clonotype: The conserved final phenylalanine or tryptophan is absent from the CDR3, which likely points to a read error. The chain links TRBV7-9 to TRBJ2-5; D tentatively fits TRBD1 or TRBD2 (5 bases each). Germline V lookup: CDR1 SEHNR, CDR2 FQNEAQ (reference sequence). This CDR3 has 15 residues. V was trimmed by 1 base and J by 5 bases, leaving 14 bases between them. CDR3 region: CASSLEAGRSETQYL. In DNA form, the CDR3 reads TGTGCCAGCAGCTTAGAAGCAGGGAGATCGGAGACCCAGTACCTC.

The rearrangement joins TRBV29-1 to TRBJ1-2; no clear D gene. CDR3 length equals 12 residues. Looked up from germline, CDR1 is SQVTM and CDR2 is ANQGSEA. V was cut by 1 base and J by 4 bases, with 7 bases left in between. CDR3 sequence: CSVEVPPYGYTF. The CDR3 nucleotides read TGCAGCGTTGAAGTCCCGCCCTATGGCTACACCTTC.

As regards this clonotype: A much larger clonotype is one base distant, so this may be a read error. The chain has TRBV24-1 and TRBJ2-1; a weak D match, TRBD2 (6 bases). Germline V CDR1 and CDR2: KGHDR, SFDVKD. The CDR3 runs 15 residues. In nucleotides, the CDR3 is TGTTCCACCAGTGAACTTAGCGGCAAGTACAATGAGCAGTTCTTC. It translates to CSTSELSGKYNEQFF.

The sample holds a few counts of this clonotype. The chain employs TRBV21-1 and TRBJ2-1. TRBV21-1 is a known pseudogene. This CDR3 is built from 14 residues. CDR3 loop: CASSKESANNEQFF. The DNA of the CDR3 is TGTGCCAGCAGCAAAGAAAGCGCAAACAATGAGCAGTTCTTC.

This clonotype was picked up a small number of times. The chain couples TRBV2 to TRBJ1-2; D call uncertain. V was pared by 3 bases and J by 5 bases, with 4 bases between. This CDR3 is 11 amino acids long. Germline V gives CDR1 SNHLY, CDR2 FYNNEI. This CDR3 reads CASSERYGYTF. For the CDR3, the DNA is TGTGCCAGCAGTGAGCGGTATGGCTACACCTTC.

J is TRBJ2-1 and V is TRBV7-9; D gene ambiguous. Germline CDR1 reads SEHNR; CDR2 reads FQNEAQ (reference sequence). Trimming took 5 bases from V and 0 from J, leaving 14 bases between them. The CDR3 contains 16 residues. CDR3 nucleotide sequence: TGTGCCAGCAGCCCCCCTGGCGGTAGCTCCTACAATGAGCAGTTCTTC. Its protein is CASSPPGGSSYNEQFF.

This clonotype was observed many times. The chain combines TRBV7-9 with TRBJ2-2, with D perhaps TRBD2 (6 bases). V lost 3 bases, J lost 3 bases, and 14 bases lay in between. CDR1 is SEHNR and CDR2 is FQNEAQ in the germline V gene (reference sequence). The CDR3 contains 16 residues. The CDR3 DNA reads TGTGCCAGCAGCTTGCCGGGCGGGATCGACACCGGGGAGCTGTTTTTT. Translated, it gives CASSLPGGIDTGELFF.

This clonotype appeared a single time. This rearrangement joins TRBV20-1 to TRBJ2-4; D is possibly TRBD1 (5 bases). Germline CDR1 and CDR2: DFQATT and SNEGSKA (reference sequence). Trimming took off 1 base at V and 0 bases at J, with 16 bases between the two ends. The CDR3 is 17 amino acids. CDR3 bases: TGCAGTGCTAGAGCCCCACAGGACCCCCTAGCCAAAAACATTCAGTACTTC. Amino acid sequence: CSARAPQDPLAKNIQYF.

Regarding this clonotype: A read error may produce the germline difference seen at one junction end. The V call is TRBV2, the J call TRBJ1-1, with D possibly matching TRBD1 (5 bases). The length of the CDR3 is 12 residues. The V gene's germline CDR1 is SNHLY and CDR2 FYNNEI. CDR3 sequence reads: CVSTRDDTEAFF. The CDR3 nucleotides read TGTGTCAGCACGCGGGACGACACTGAAGCTTTCTTT. The complete variable domain, with remaining parts taken from reference TRBV2 and TRBJ1-1, reads EPEVTQTPSHQVTQMGQEVILRCVPISNHLYFYWYRQILGQKVEFLVSFYNNEISEKSEIFDDQFSVERPDGSNFTLKIRSTKLEDSAMYFCVSTRDDTEAFFGQGTRLTVV.